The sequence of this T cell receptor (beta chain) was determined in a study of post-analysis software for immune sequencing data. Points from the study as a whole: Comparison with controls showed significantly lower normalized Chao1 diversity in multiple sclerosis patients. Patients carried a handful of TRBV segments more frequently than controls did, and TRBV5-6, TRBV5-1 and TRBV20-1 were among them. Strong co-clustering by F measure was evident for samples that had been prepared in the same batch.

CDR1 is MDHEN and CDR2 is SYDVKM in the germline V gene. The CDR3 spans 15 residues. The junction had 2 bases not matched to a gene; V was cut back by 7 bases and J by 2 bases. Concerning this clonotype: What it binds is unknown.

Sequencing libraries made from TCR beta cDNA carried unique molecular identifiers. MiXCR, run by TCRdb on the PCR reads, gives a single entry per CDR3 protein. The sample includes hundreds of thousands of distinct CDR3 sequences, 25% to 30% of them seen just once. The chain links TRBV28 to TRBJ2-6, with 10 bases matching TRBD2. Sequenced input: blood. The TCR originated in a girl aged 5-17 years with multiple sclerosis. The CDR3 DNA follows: TGTGCCAGCAAGAGCGGGGGGGCTGGGGCCAACGTCCTGACTTTC. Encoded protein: CASKSGGAGANVLTF.